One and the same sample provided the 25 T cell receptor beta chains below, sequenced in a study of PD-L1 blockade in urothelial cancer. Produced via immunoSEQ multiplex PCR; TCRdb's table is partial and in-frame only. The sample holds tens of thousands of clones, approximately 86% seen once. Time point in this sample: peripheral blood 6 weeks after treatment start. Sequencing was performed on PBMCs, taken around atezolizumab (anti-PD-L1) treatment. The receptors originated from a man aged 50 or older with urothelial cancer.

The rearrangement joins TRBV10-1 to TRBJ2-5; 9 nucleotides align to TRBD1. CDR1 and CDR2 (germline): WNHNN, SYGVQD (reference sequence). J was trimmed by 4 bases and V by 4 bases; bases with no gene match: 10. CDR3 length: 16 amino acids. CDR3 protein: CASSATGTGSSETQYF. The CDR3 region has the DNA TGCGCCAGCAGTGCGACCGGGACAGGGTCTTCAGAGACCCAGTACTTC.

The CDR3 DNA is TGTGCCAGCAGCTTAGACGGGAGGGGCTACGAGCAGTACTTC. It translates to CASSLDGRGYEQYF. The gene calls are TRBV7-2 and TRBJ2-7; 8 bases fit TRBD2. V shed 1 base and J 3 bases; nucleotides not matched to a gene: 2. From germline, CDR1 is SGHTA and CDR2 FQGNSA. This CDR3 is 14 amino acids long.

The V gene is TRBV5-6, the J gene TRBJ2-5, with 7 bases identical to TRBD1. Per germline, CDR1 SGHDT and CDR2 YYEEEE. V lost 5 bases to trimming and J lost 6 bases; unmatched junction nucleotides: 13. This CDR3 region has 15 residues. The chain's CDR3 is CASRSTGAEKKTQYF. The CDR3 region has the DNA TGTGCCAGCAGATCCACAGGGGCCGAAAAGAAGACCCAGTACTTC.

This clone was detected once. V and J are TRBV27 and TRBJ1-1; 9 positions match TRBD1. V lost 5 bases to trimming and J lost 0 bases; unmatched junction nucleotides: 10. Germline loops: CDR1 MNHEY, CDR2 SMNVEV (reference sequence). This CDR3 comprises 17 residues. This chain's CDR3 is CASSRKGTGRLNTEAFF. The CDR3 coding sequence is TGTGCCAGCAGTAGAAAAGGGACAGGGAGACTGAACACTGAAGCTTTCTTT.

CDR3 loop: CASSPNLGTGVGNTEAFF. CDR3 DNA sequence: TGCGCCAGCAGCCCGAACTTGGGGACAGGGGTAGGGAACACTGAAGCTTTCTTT. The chain combines TRBV5-1 with TRBJ1-1, with 10 bases matching TRBD1. V was clipped by 4 bases and J by 1 base; unmatched bases: 13. The CDR3 has 18 amino acids. CDR1 is SGHRS, CDR2 YFSETQ, per germline. Full variable domain (rest looked up from reference TRBV5-1 and TRBJ1-1): KAGVTQTPRYLIKTRGQQVTLSCSPISGHRSVSWYQQTPGQGLQFLFEYFSETQRNKGNFPGRFSGRQFSNSRSEMNVSTLELGDSALYLCASSPNLGTGVGNTEAFFGQGTRLTVV.

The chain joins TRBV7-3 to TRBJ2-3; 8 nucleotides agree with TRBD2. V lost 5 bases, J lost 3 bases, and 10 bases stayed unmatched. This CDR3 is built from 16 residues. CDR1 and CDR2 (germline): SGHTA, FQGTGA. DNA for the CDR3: TGTGCCAGCAGCCTCAAAGCGGGGGTCAGGACAGATACGCAGTATTTT. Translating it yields CASSLKAGVRTDTQYF.

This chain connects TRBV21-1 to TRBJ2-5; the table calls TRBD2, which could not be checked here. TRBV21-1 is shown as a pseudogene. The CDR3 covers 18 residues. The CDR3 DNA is TGTGCCAGCAGCAAAGCCCATTGTGGCGGGAGGCCCCAAGAGACCCAGTACTTC. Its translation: CASSKAHCGGRPQETQYF.

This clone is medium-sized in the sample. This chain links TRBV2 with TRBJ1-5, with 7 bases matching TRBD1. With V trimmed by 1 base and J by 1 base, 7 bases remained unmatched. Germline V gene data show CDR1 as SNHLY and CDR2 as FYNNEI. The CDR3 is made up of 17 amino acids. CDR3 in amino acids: CASSEGLVTGSNQPQHF. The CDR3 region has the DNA TGTGCCAGCAGTGAAGGGCTCGTGACAGGGAGCAATCAGCCCCAGCATTTT.

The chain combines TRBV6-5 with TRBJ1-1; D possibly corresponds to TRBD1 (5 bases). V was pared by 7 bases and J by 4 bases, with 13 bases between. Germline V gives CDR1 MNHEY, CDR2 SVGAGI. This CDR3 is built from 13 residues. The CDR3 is CASKSPGVTEAFF. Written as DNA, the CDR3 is TGTGCCAGCAAATCCCCGGGGGTCACTGAAGCTTTCTTT.

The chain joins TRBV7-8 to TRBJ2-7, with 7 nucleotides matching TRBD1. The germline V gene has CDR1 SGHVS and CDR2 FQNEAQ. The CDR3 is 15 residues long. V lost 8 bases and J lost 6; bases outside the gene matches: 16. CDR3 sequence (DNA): TGTGCCAGCGCTAAGGTCGGCGACAGGGCAGGCGAGCAGTACTTC. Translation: CASAKVGDRAGEQYF.

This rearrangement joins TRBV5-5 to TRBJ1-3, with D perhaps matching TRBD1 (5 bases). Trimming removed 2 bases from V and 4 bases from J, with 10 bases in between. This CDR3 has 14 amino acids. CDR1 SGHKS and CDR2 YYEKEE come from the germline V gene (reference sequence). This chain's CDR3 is CASSLAGVGNTIYF. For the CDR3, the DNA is TGTGCCAGCAGCTTAGCGGGGGTAGGAAACACCATATATTTT.

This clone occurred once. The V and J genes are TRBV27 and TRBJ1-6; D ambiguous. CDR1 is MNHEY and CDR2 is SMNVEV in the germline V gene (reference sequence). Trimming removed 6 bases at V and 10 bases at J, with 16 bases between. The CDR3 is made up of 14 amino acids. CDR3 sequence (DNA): TGTGCCAGCAGCCCCATCGAGGGCCGCTCACCCCTCCACTTT. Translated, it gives CASSPIEGRSPLHF.

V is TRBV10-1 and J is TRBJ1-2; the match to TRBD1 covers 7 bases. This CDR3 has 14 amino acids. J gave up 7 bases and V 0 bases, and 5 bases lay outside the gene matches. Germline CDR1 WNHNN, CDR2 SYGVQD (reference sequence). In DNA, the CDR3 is TGCGCCAGCAGTGAGTCGAGGGGGCGCGGTGGCTACACCTTC. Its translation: CASSESRGRGGYTF.

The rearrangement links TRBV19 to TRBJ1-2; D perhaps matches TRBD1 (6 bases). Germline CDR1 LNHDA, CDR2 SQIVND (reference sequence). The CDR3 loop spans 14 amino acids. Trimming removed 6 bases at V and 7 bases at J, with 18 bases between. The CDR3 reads CASSRTGFNGGYTF. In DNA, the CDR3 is TGTGCCAGTAGCCGAACAGGGTTTAATGGTGGCTACACCTTC.

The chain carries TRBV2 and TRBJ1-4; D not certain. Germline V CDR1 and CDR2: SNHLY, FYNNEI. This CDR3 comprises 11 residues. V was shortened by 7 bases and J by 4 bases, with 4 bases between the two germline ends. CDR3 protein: CASMRNEKLFF. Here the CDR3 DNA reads TGTGCCAGCATGCGTAATGAAAAACTGTTTTTT.

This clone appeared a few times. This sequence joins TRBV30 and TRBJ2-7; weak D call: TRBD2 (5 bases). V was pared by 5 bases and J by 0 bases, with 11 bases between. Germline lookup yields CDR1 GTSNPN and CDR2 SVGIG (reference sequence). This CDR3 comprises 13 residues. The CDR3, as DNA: TGTGCCTGGGGTAGCGACTACTCCTACGAGCAGTACTTC. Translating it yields CAWGSDYSYEQYF.

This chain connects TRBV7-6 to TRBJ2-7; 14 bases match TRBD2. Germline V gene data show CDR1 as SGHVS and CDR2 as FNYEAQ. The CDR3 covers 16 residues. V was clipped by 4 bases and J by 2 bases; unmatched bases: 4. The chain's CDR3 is CASSSGLAGGPYEQYF. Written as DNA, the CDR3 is TGTGCCAGCAGCTCCGGACTAGCGGGAGGCCCCTACGAGCAGTACTTC. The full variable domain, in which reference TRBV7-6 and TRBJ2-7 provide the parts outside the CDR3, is GAGVSQSPRYKVTKRGQDVALRCDPISGHVSLYWYRQALGQGPEFLTYFNYEAQQDKSGLPNDRFSAERPEGSISTLTIQRTEQRDSAMYRCASSSGLAGGPYEQYFGPGTRLTVT.

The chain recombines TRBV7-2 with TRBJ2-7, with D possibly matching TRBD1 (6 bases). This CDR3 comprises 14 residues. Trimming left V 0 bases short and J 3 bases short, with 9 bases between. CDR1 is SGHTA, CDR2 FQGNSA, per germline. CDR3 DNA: TGTGCCAGCAGCTTAGCAGGGGGAGACTACGAGCAGTACTTC. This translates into CASSLAGGDYEQYF. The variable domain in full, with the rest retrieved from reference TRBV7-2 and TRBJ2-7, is GAGVSQSPSNKVTEKGKDVELRCDPISGHTALYWYRQSLGQGLEFLIYFQGNSAPDKSGLPSDRFSAERTGGSVSTLTIQRTQQEDSAVYLCASSLAGGDYEQYFGPGTRLTVT.

The CDR3 loop reads CASSVGDRENEQFF. The DNA of the CDR3 is TGTGCCAGCAGCGTAGGGGACAGGGAAAATGAGCAGTTCTTC. The chain carries TRBV9 and TRBJ2-1, with TRBD1 matching 9 bases. This CDR3 spans 14 amino acids. Trimming took 0 bases from V and 7 from J; bases not matched to a gene: 2. Germline CDR1 SGDLS, CDR2 YYNGEE.

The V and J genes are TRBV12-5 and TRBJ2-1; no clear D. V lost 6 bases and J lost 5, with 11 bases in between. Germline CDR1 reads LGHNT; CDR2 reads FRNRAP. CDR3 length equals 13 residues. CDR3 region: CASGPANHNEQFF. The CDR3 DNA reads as TGTGCTAGTGGGCCCGCGAACCACAATGAGCAGTTCTTC. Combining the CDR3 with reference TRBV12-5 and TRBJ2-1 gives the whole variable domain DARVTQTPRHKVTEMGQEVTMRCQPILGHNTVFWYRQTMMQGLELLAYFRNRAPLDDSGMPKDRFSAEMPDATLATLKIQPSEPRDSAVYFCASGPANHNEQFFGPGTRLTVL.

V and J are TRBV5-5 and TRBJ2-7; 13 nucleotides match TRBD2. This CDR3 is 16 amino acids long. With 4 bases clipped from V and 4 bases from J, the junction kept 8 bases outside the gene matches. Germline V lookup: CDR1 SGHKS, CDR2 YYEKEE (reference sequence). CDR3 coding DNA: TGTGCCAGCAGCCGAGCCGGGACTAGCGGGGTATACGAGCAGTACTTC. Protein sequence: CASSRAGTSGVYEQYF.

In nucleotides, the CDR3 is TGTGCCAGCAGACTCTACCTATCTCCCTACGAGCAGTACTTC. This translates into CASRLYLSPYEQYF. J is TRBJ2-7 and V is TRBV2; no clear D gene. Germline CDR1 is SNHLY and CDR2 is FYNNEI. V was pared by 6 bases and J by 2 bases, with 14 bases between. The CDR3 has 14 residues.

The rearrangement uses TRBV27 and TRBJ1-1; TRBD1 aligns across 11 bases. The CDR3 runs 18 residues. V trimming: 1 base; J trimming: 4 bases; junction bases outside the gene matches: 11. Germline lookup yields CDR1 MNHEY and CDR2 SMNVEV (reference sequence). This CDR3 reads CASSLWGQGEATSTEAFF. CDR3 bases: TGTGCCAGCAGTTTATGGGGACAGGGGGAAGCCACGAGCACTGAAGCTTTCTTT.

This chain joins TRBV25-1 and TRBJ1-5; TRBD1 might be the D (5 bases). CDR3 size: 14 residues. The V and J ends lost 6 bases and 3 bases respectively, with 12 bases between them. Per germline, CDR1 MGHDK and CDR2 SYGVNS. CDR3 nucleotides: TGTGCCAGCAGAGGGGCAGGCTCCAATCAGCCCCAGCATTTT. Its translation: CASRGAGSNQPQHF. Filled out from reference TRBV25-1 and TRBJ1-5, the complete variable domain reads EADIYQTPRYLVIGTGKKITLECSQTMGHDKMYWYQQDPGMELHLIHYSYGVNSTEKGDLSSESTVSRIRTEHFPLTLESARPSHTSQYLCASRGAGSNQPQHFGDGTRLSIL.

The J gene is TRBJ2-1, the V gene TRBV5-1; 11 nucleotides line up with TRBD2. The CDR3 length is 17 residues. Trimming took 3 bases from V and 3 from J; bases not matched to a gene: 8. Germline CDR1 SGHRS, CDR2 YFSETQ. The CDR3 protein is CASSSELAGDLYNEQFF. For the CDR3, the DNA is TGCGCCAGCAGCTCGGAACTAGCGGGGGATCTCTACAATGAGCAGTTCTTC.